These 7 T cell receptor beta chains were sequenced from one sample in a study of T cells in women clearing cervical HPV infection. Only in-frame clones appear in the TCRdb table, and some are missing; sequencing was by immunoSEQ multiplex PCR. This sample contains 9,200 or so clones. Sequenced: blood buffy coat. The receptors stem from a woman aged 18-70 years with a cervical HPV16 infection that either progressed to CIN3+ or cleared (not recorded which).

With regard to this clone: Read coverage stops 3 residues before the CDR3 terminus; the germline J gene supplies the remainder. The rearrangement joins TRBV18 to TRBJ2-4, with TRBD2 as a possible D gene (6 bases). The germline V gene encodes CDR1 KGHSH and CDR2 LQKENI. The CDR3 length is 13 residues. The covered CDR3 bases are TGTGCCAGCTCACCCTACGGGGGAGGCGGT. As protein: CASSPYGGGG. Given in full, the CDR3 is CASSPYGGGGQYF.

In regard to this clone: Read coverage stops 3 residues before the CDR3 terminus; the germline J gene supplies the remainder. The rearrangement links TRBV7-3 to TRBJ1-1, with 8 positions matching TRBD1. From germline, CDR1 is SGHTA and CDR2 FQGTGA. The CDR3 loop spans 15 amino acids. J lost 3 bases, V lost 2 bases, and 5 bases had no gene match. This chain's CDR3 is CASSLETGVDTEAFF. CDR3 DNA (partial): TGTGCCAGCAGCTTAGAGACAGGGGTGGACACTGAA.

Worth noting for this clone: The read ends 3 residues before the CDR3 terminus; that terminus is restored from the germline J gene. The chain combines TRBV7-2 with TRBJ2-3; 8 positions match TRBD2. CDR1 and CDR2 (germline): SGHTA, FQGNSA. The CDR3 contains 14 residues. Incomplete CDR3 DNA: TGTGCCAGCAGCGAGCCGGGACTAGGTGAGACG. Translated, it gives CASSEPGLGET. The whole CDR3 sequence reads CASSEPGLGETQYF. Complete variable domain (other parts from reference TRBV7-2 and TRBJ2-3): GAGVSQSPSNKVTEKGKDVELRCDPISGHTALYWYRQSLGQGLEFLIYFQGNSAPDKSGLPSDRFSAERTGGSVSTLTIQRTQQEDSAVYLCASSEPGLGETQYFGPGTRLTVL.

Of note for this clone: The sequence runs out 3 residues before the end of the CDR3; the remainder is reconstructed from the germline J gene. The chain employs TRBV2 and TRBJ1-4; weak D call: TRBD1 (5 bases). The germline gives CDR1 SNHLY, CDR2 FYNNEI. V lost 3 bases and J 6 bases, leaving 14 bases between the germline ends. The CDR3 runs to 15 residues. CDR3 amino acids: CASSDSPGLDEKLFF. The sequenced part of the CDR3 DNA is TGTGCCAGCAGTGATTCCCCGGGACTAGATGAAAAA.

With regard to this clone: The CDR3 is cut off 3 residues early in the read; its end comes from the germline J gene. V gene TRBV29-1 combines with J gene TRBJ2-2, with D perhaps TRBD1 (6 bases). CDR3 length: 13 residues. Germline V lookup: CDR1 SQVTM, CDR2 ANQGSEA. CDR3 DNA (partial): TGCAGCGTCACAGGGATTTTGAGGGAAAAG. Protein product: CSVTGILREK. The whole CDR3 protein reads CSVTGILREKLFF.

Concerning this clone: From the germline J gene comes the end of the CDR3, since the read stops 3 residues before it. The chain carries TRBV20-1 and TRBJ2-2; 8 bases map to TRBD1. Looked up from germline, CDR1 is DFQATT and CDR2 is SNEGSKA (reference sequence). The CDR3 runs 14 residues. J was trimmed by 5 bases and V by 1 base; bases with no gene match: 3. The part of the CDR3 DNA that was read is TGCAGTGCTAGAGCCGACAGGGGAACCGGGGAG. This codes for CSARADRGTGE. The full CDR3 sequence reads CSARADRGTGELFF.

With respect to this clone: With the read ending 3 residues before the CDR3 end, the germline J gene is used to fill in that end. The genes are TRBV11-2 and TRBJ1-4; D is unclear. CDR1 and CDR2 from the germline V gene are SGHAT and FQNNGV. The CDR3 extends over 14 amino acids. The DNA read from the CDR3 is TGTGCCAGCAGCTCGCGGGATCTCCTTTCACCA. It encodes CASSSRDLLSP. The entire CDR3 protein is CASSSRDLLSPLFF.